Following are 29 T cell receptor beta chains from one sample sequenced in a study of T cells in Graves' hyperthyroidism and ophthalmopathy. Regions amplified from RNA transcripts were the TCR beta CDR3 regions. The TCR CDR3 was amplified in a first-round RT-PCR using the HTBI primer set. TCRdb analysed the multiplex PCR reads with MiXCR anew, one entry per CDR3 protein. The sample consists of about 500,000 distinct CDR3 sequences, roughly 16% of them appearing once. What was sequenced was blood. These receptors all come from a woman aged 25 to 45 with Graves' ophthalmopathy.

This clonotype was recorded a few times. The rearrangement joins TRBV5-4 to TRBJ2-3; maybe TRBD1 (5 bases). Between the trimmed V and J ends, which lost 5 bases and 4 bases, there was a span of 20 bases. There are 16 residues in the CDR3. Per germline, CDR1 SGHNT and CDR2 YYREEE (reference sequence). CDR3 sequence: CASRMWGQRIPDTQYF. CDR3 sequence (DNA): TGTGCCAGCAGGATGTGGGGCCAAAGGATTCCAGATACGCAGTATTTT.

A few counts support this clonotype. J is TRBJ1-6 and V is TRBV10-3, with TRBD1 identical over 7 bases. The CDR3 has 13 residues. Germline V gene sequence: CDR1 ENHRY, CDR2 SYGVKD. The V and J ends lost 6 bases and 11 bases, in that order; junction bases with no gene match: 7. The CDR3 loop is CAIRDGTAAPLHF. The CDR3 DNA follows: TGTGCCATCAGAGACGGGACAGCAGCACCCCTCCACTTT.

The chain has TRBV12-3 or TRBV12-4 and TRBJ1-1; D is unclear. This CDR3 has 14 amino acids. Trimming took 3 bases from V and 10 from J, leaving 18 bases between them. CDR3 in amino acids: CASSFPHDGGRAFF. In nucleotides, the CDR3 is TGTGCCAGCAGTTTTCCCCACGACGGAGGGAGAGCTTTCTTT.

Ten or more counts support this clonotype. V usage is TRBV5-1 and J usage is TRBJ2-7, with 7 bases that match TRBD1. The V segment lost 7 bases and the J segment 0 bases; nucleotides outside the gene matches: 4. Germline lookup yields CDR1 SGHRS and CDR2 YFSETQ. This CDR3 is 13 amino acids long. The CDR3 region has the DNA TGCGCCAGCGGGGACAGCAGCTCCTACGAGCAGTACTTC. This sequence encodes CASGDSSSYEQYF. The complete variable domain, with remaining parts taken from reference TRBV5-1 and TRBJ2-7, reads KAGVTQTPRYLIKTRGQQVTLSCSPISGHRSVSWYQQTPGQGLQFLFEYFSETQRNKGNFPGRFSGRQFSNSRSEMNVSTLELGDSALYLCASGDSSSYEQYFGPGTRLTVT.

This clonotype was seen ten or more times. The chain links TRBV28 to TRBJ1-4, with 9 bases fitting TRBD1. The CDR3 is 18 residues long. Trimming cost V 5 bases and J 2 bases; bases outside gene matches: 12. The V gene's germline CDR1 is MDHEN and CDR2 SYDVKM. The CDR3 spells CASSTHNRGLGTNEKLFF. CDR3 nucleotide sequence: TGTGCCAGCAGTACCCACAACAGGGGGCTGGGGACTAATGAAAAACTGTTTTTT. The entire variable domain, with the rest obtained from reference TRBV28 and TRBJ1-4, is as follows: DVKVTQSSRYLVKRTGEKVFLECVQDMDHENMFWYRQDPGLGLRLIYFSYDVKMKEKGDIPEGYSVSREKKERFSLILESASTNQTSMYLCASSTHNRGLGTNEKLFFGSGTQLSVL.

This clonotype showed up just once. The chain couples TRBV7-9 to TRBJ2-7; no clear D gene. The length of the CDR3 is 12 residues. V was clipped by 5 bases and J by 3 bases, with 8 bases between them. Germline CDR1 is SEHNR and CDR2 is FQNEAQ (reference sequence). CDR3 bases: TGTGCCAGCAGCGCAATTTACTACGAGCAGTACTTC. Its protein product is CASSAIYYEQYF.

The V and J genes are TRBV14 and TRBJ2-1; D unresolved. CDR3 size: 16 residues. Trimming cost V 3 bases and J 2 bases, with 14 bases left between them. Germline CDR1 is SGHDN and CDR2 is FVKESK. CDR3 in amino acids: CASSHAGVGTYNEQFF. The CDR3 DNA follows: TGTGCCAGCAGCCACGCCGGAGTAGGCACCTACAATGAGCAGTTCTTC.

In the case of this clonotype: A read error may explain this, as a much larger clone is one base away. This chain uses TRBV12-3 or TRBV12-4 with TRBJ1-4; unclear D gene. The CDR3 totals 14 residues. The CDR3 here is CAISLLLDPPKLFF. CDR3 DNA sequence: TGTGCCATCAGTCTTTTGCTGGACCCACCAAAACTGTTTTTT.

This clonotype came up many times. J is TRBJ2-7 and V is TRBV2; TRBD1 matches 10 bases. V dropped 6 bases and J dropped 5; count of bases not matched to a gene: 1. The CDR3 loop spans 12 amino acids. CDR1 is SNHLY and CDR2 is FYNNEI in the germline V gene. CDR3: CASRTGGHEQYF. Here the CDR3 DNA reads TGTGCCAGCAGGACAGGGGGCCACGAGCAGTACTTC.

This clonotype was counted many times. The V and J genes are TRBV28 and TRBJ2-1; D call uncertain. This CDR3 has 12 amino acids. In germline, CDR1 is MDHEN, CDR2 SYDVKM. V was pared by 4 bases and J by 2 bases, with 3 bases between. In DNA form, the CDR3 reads TGTGCCAGCAGTTCAACCTACAATGAGCAGTTCTTC. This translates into CASSSTYNEQFF.

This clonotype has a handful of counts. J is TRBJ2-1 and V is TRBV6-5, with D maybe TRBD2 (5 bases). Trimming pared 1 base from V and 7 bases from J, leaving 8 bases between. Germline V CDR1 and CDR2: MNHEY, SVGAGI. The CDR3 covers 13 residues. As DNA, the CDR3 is TGTGCCAGCAGTTACTATCGCGGGAATGAGCAGTTCTTC. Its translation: CASSYYRGNEQFF.

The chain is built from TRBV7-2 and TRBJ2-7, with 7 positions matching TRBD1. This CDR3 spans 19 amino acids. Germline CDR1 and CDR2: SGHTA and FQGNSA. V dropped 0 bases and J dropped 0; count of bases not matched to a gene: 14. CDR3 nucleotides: TGTGCCAGCAGCTTAGCGCTAAGGAGTCTGACAGGGAGCTCCTACGAGCAGTACTTC. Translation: CASSLALRSLTGSSYEQYF.

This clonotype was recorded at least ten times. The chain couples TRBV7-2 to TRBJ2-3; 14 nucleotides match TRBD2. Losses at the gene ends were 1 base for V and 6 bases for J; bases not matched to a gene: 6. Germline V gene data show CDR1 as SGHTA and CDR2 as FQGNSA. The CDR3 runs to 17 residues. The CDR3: CASSLEGLAGELDTQYF. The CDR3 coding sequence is TGTGCCAGCAGCTTAGAGGGACTAGCGGGAGAGTTGGATACGCAGTATTTT. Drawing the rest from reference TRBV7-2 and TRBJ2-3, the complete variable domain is GAGVSQSPSNKVTEKGKDVELRCDPISGHTALYWYRQSLGQGLEFLIYFQGNSAPDKSGLPSDRFSAERTGGSVSTLTIQRTQQEDSAVYLCASSLEGLAGELDTQYFGPGTRLTVL.

This chain's CDR3 is CASNLKALDYEQYF. The CDR3 region has the DNA TGTGCCAGCAATCTTAAGGCCCTGGACTACGAGCAGTACTTC. The genes are TRBV5-6 and TRBJ2-7; the D is unclear. The V end was cut by 6 bases, the J end by 3 bases, with 16 bases between. The CDR3 loop spans 14 amino acids. The germline V gene has CDR1 SGHDT and CDR2 YYEEEE. The full variable domain, with the rest looked up from reference TRBV5-6 and TRBJ2-7, is DAGVTQSPTHLIKTRGQQVTLRCSPKSGHDTVSWYQQALGQGPQFIFQYYEEEERQRGNFPDRFSGHQFPNYSSELNVNALLLGDSALYLCASNLKALDYEQYFGPGTRLTVT.

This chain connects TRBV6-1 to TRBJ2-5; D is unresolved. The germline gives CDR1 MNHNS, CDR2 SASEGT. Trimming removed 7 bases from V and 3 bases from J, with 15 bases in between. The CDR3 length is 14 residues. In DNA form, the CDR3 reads TGTGCCAGCAAGATAAATTCACGAGAAGAGACCCAGTACTTC. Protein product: CASKINSREETQYF.

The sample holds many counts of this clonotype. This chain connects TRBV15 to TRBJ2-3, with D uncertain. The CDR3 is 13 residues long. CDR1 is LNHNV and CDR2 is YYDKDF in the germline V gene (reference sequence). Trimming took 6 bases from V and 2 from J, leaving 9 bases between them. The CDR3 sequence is CATSAATTDTQYF. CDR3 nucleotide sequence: TGTGCCACCAGTGCAGCGACCACAGATACGCAGTATTTT.

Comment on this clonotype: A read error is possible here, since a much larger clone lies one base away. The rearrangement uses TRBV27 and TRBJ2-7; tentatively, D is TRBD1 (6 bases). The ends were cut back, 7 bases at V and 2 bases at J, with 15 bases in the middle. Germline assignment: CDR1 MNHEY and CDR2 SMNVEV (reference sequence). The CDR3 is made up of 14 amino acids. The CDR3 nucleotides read TGTGCCAGCACTCACAGGGCGCCGACCTACGAGCAGTACTTC. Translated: CASTHRAPTYEQYF.

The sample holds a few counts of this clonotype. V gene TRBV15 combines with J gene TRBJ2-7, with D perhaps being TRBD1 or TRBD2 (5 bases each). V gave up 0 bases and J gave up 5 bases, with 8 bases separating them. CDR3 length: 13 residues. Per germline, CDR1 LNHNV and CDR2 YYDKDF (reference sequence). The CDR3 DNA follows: TGTGCCACCAGCAGAGAGGGACCGGACGAGCAGTACTTC. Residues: CATSREGPDEQYF.

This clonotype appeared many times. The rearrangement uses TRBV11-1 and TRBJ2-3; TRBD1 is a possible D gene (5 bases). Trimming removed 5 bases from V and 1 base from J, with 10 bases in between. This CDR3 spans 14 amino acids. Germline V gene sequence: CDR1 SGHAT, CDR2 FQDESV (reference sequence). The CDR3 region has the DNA TGTGCCAGCAGCACAGGACCAGGCACAGATACGCAGTATTTT. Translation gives CASSTGPGTDTQYF. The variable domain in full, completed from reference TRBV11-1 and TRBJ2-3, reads EAEVAQSPRYKITEKSQAVAFWCDPISGHATLYWYRQILGQGPELLVQFQDESVVDDSQLPKDRFSAERLKGVDSTLKIQPAELGDSAMYLCASSTGPGTDTQYFGPGTRLTVL.

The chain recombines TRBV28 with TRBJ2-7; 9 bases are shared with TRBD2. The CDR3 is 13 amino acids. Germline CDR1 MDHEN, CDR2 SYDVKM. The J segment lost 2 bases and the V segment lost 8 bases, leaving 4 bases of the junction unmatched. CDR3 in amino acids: CASAGGSAYEQYF. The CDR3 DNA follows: TGTGCCAGCGCGGGGGGGTCTGCCTACGAGCAGTACTTC.

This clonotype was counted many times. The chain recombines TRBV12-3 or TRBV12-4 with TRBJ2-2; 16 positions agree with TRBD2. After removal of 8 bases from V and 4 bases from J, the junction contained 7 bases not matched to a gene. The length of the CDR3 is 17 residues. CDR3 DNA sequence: TGTGCCAGCTCGGGACTAGCGGGAGGGCCCGGCACCGGGGAGCTGTTTTTT. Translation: CASSGLAGGPGTGELFF.

The chain's CDR3 is CASSLAMGTGEETQYF. CDR3 DNA: TGCGCCAGCAGCTTGGCCATGGGAACAGGAGAGGAGACCCAGTACTTC. This chain uses TRBV5-1 with TRBJ2-5; possible D gene TRBD1, 5 bases. The CDR3 length is 16 residues. CDR1 SGHRS and CDR2 YFSETQ come from the germline V gene. V was clipped by 0 bases and J by 5 bases, with 17 bases between them.

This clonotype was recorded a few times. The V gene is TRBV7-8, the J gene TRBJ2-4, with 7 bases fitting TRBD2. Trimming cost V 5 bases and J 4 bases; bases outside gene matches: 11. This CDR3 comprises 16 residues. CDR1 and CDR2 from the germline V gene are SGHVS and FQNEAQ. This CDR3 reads CASSVSSGLAKNIQYF. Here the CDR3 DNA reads TGTGCCAGCAGCGTCTCTAGCGGCCTTGCTAAAAACATTCAGTACTTC.

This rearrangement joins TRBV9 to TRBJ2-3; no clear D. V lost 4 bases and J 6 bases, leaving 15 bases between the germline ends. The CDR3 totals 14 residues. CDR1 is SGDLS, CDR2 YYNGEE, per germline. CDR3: CASSPSSSMDTQYF. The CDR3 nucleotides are TGTGCCAGCAGCCCATCGTCTAGTATGGATACGCAGTATTTT.

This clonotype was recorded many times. In DNA, the CDR3 is TGTGCCAGCAGCTCTAACAGAAGAGAGACCCAGTACTTC. It translates to CASSSNRRETQYF. This sequence joins TRBV11-1 and TRBJ2-5; D unresolved. The CDR3 extends over 13 amino acids. V was cut by 4 bases and J by 4 bases, with 10 bases left in between. Germline values: CDR1 SGHAT, CDR2 FQDESV (reference sequence).

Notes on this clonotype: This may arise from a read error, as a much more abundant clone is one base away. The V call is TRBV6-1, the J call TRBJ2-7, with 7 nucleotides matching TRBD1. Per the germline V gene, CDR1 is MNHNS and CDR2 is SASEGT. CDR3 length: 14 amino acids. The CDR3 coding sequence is TGTGCCAGCAGGCCTACCGGGACAGCGTACGAGCGGTACTTC. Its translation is CASRPTGTAYERYF.

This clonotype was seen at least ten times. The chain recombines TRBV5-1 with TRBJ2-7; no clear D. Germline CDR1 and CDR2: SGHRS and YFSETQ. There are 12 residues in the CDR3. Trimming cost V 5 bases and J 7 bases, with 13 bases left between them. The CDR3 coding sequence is TGCGCCAGCAGTTTGACCCTAGAAGAGCAGTACTTC. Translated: CASSLTLEEQYF.

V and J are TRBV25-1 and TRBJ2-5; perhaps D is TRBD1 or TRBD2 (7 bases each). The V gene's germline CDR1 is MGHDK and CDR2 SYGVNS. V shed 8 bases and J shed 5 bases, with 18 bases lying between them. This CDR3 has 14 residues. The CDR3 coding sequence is TGTGCCAGCCAGGGGGGGCAGGAGGTGGAGACCCAGTACTTC. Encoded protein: CASQGGQEVETQYF. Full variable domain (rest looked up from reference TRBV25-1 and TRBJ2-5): EADIYQTPRYLVIGTGKKITLECSQTMGHDKMYWYQQDPGMELHLIHYSYGVNSTEKGDLSSESTVSRIRTEHFPLTLESARPSHTSQYLCASQGGQEVETQYFGPGTRLLVL.

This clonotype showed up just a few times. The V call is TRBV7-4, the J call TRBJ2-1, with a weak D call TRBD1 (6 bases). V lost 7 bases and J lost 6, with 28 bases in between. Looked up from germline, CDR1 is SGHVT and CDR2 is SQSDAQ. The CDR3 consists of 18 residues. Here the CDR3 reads CASTRLLSGTLTPNEQFF. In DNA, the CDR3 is TGTGCCAGCACCCGACTGCTCTCCGGGACATTAACCCCCAATGAGCAGTTCTTC.